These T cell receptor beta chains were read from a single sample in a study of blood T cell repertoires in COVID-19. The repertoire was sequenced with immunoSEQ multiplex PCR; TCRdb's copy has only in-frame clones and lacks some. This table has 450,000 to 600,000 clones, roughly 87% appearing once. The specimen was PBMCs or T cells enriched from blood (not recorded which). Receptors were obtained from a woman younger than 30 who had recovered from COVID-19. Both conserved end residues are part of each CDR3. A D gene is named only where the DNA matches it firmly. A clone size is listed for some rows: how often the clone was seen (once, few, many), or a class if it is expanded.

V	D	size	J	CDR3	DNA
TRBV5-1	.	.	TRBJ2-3	CASSLVLATDTQYF	TGCGCCAGCAGCTTGGTCCTAGCCACAGATACGCAGTATTTT
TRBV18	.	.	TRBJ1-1	CASSLLPGSEAFF	TGTGCCAGCTCACTCTTACCGGGATCTGAAGCTTTCTTT
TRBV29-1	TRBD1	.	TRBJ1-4	CSVIVWDRGEKLFF	TGCAGCGTGATCGTGTGGGACAGGGGTGAAAAACTGTTTTTT
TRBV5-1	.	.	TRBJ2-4	CASSFGQTKNIQYF	TGCGCCAGCAGCTTCGGACAGACTAAAAACATTCAGTACTTC
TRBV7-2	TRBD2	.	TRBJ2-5	CASSMSGGPGWTQYF	TGTGCCAGCAGCATGAGCGGGGGACCTGGGTGGACCCAGTACTTC
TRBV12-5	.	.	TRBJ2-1	CASGLVPGGRVEQFF	TGTGCTAGTGGTTTGGTACCCGGGGGGCGGGTTGAGCAGTTCTTC
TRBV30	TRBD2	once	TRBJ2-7	CAWSRTSGGPYEQYF	TGTGCCTGGAGTCGTACTAGCGGGGGGCCCTACGAGCAGTACTTC
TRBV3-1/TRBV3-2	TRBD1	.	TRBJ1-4	CASSQDGTANEKLFF	TGTGCCAGCAGCCAAGATGGGACAGCCAATGAAAAACTGTTTTTT
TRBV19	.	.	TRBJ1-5	CASRRQVNQPQHF	TGTGCCAGTAGGCGACAGGTTAATCAGCCCCAGCATTTT
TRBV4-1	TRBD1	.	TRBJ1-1	CASSPWTGVNTEAFF	TGCGCCAGCAGCCCATGGACAGGTGTGAACACTGAAGCTTTCTTT
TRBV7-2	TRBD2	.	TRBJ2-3	CASSLGVAGGTDTQYF	TGTGCCAGCAGCTTAGGAGTAGCGGGGGGCACAGATACGCAGTATTTT
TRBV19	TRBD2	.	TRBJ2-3	CASSIQLAADTQYF	TGTGCCAGTAGTATTCAGCTAGCGGCAGATACGCAGTATTTT
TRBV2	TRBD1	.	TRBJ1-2	CASSSQGSYGYTF	TGTGCCAGCAGTTCACAGGGGTCTTATGGCTACACCTTC
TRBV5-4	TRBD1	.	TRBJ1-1	CASSLALGQGYEAFF	TGTGCCAGCAGCTTGGCACTAGGACAGGGGTATGAAGCTTTCTTT
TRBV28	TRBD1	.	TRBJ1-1	CASSLPGQNPLNTEAFF	TGTGCCAGCAGTTTACCGGGACAGAACCCACTGAACACTGAAGCTTTCTTT
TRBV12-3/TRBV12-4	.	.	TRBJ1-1	CASSFRRDTEAFF	TGTGCCAGCAGTTTCCGCAGGGACACTGAAGCTTTCTTT
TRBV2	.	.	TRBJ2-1	CASSPLTRKSSYNEQFF	TGTGCCAGCAGTCCCCTCACTCGAAAGAGCTCCTACAATGAGCAGTTCTTC
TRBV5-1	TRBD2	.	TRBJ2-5	CASAGTSGGAGETQYF	TGCGCCAGCGCGGGGACTAGCGGGGGCGCGGGAGAGACCCAGTACTTC
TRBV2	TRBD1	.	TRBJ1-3	CASSWTGEPGNTIYF	TGTGCCAGCAGTTGGACAGGGGAACCTGGAAACACCATATATTTT
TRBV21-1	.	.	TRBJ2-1	CASSKRALGTGDSPYNEQFF	TGTGCCAGCAGCAAGAGAGCTTTAGGGACAGGGGATTCACCCTACAATGAGCAGTTCTTC
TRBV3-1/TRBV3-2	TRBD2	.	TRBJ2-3	CASSQDLVSGGYTQYF	TGTGCCAGCAGCCAAGATCTGGTTAGCGGGGGGTATACGCAGTATTTT
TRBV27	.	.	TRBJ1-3	CASSPLRRAGNTIYF	TGTGCCAGCAGTCCCCTTCGGAGGGCTGGAAACACCATATATTTT
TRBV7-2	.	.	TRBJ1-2	CASSLVRNYGYTF	TGTGCCAGCAGCTTAGTCAGGAACTATGGCTACACCTTC
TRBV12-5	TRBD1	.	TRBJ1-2	CASGLVWTGRRFNYGYTF	TGTGCTAGTGGTTTGGTATGGACAGGTCGCCGTTTTAACTATGGCTACACCTTC
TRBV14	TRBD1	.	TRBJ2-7	CASSQDSTGTEQYF	TGTGCCAGCAGCCAAGATTCGACAGGGACCGAGCAGTACTTC
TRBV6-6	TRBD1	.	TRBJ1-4	CASTGTGVGEKLFF	TGTGCCAGCACCGGGACAGGGGTCGGAGAAAAACTGTTTTTT
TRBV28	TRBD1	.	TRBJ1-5	CASSPETGMYDQPQHF	TGTGCCAGCAGCCCCGAGACAGGGATGTACGATCAGCCCCAGCATTTT
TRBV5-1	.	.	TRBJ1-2	CASSFSVVSGGYTF	TGCGCCAGCAGCTTTTCAGTGGTTTCAGGGGGCTACACCTTC
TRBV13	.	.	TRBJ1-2	CASSLTTESLRGYTF	TGTGCCAGCAGCTTAACGACAGAGTCCTTAAGGGGCTACACCTTC
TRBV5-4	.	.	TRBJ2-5	CASSLGAGETQYF	TGTGCCAGCAGCTTGGGGGCGGGAGAGACCCAGTACTTC
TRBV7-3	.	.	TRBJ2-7	CASSPGPLLSSYEQYF	TGTGCCAGCAGCCCAGGGCCGCTCCTAAGCTCCTACGAGCAGTACTTC
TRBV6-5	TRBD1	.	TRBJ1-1	CASRKGQGIIGEAFF	TGTGCCAGCAGAAAGGGACAGGGGATTATCGGTGAAGCTTTCTTT
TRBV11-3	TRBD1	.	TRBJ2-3	CASSSGQAGDTQYF	TGTGCCAGCAGCTCCGGACAGGCCGGGGATACGCAGTATTTT
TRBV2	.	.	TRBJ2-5	CASSPRDQVRTQYF	TGTGCCAGCAGCCCCCGGGATCAAGTAAGGACCCAGTACTTC
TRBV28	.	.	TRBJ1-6	CASRVGDGQSPLHF	TGTGCCAGCAGGGTCGGGGATGGGCAGTCACCCCTCCACTTT
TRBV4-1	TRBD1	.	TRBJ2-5	CASALQGAGETQYF	TGCGCCAGCGCCCTTCAGGGGGCGGGAGAGACCCAGTACTTC
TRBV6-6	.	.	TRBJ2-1	CASRRGLETRNEQFF	TGTGCCAGCAGAAGGGGTCTTGAAACGAGAAATGAGCAGTTCTTC
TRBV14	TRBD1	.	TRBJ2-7	CASSQAQGVREQYF	TGTGCCAGCAGCCAAGCGCAGGGGGTGAGGGAGCAGTACTTC
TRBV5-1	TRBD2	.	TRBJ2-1	CASSLLSGGALNEQFF	TGCGCCAGCAGCCTCCTTAGCGGGGGAGCCCTAAATGAGCAGTTCTTC
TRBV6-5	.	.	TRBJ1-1	CASRIPGNTEAFF	TGTGCCAGCAGAATACCAGGGAACACTGAAGCTTTCTTT
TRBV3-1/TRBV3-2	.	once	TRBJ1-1	CASSRGLGQNEAFF	TGTGCCAGCAGCAGGGGCTTAGGGCAGAATGAAGCTTTCTTT
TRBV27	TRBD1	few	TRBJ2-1	CASRWTGNHNEQFF	TGTGCCAGCAGATGGACAGGGAACCACAATGAGCAGTTCTTC
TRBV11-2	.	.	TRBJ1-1	CASSLRTGPVNTEAFF	TGTGCCAGCAGCTTACGTACAGGGCCCGTGAACACTGAAGCTTTCTTT
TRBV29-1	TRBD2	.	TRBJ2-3	CSGHLAGGGDTQYF	TGCAGCGGCCACCTAGCGGGGGGCGGGGATACGCAGTATTTT
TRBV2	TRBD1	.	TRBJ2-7	CASTQGQGPYEQYF	TGTGCCAGCACCCAGGGACAGGGACCTTACGAGCAGTACTTC